This T cell receptor (beta chain) was documented in a study of T-cell reconstitution after alpha-beta-depleted transplantation in children. Notes on the study in general: A year had passed since transplant, and T-cell counts and diversity by then came mostly from newly produced T cells. Surviving recipient cells, namely T cells and thymic progenitors, were the source of high day-60 TCRbeta diversity in some patients. Where alpha-beta T cells came from about two months after transplant was reportedly several hundred expanded graft clones.

Unique molecular identifiers were incorporated into the prepared TCRbeta library. TCRdb passed the PCR reads through MiXCR, listing each CDR3 protein once. Here the sample spans 800,000 to 1,000,000 distinct CDR3 sequences, roughly 31% being singletons. Germline V gene lookup returns CDR1 LNHNV and CDR2 YYDKDF (reference sequence). This CDR3 comprises 14 residues. V lost 0 bases to trimming and J lost 5 bases, with 10 bases between them. This clonotype was seen more than once but under ten times. Its antigen remains unidentified. The V gene is TRBV15, the J gene TRBJ1-1; D call uncertain. This clonotype originated in a boy under two years old who had a stem cell transplant for SCID, so the T cells may come from the graft donor. This specimen consisted of PBMCs, mostly from graft donor cells, obtained 360 days after TCRalphabeta/CD19-depleted stem cell transplant. The CDR3 is CATSRDLSSTEAFF. Here the CDR3 DNA reads TGTGCCACCAGCAGAGATCTAAGCTCGACTGAAGCTTTCTTT.